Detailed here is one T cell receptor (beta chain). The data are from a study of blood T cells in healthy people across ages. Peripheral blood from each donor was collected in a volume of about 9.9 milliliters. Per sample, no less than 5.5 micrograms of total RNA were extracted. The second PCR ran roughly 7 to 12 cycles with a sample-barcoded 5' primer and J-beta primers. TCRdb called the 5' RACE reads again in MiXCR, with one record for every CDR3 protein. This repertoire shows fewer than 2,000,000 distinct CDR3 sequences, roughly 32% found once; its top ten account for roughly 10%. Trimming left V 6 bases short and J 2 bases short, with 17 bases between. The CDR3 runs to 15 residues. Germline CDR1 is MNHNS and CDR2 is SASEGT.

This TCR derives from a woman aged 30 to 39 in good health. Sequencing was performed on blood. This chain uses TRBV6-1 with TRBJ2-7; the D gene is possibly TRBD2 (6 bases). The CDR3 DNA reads TGTGCCAGCAGGCGGGACGGGAGCGGCCCCTACGAGCAGTACTTC. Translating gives CASRRDGSGPYEQYF.